The entry below gives a single TCR delta chain sequence along with its context. The protein given by TCRdb reflects a much larger clone and differs at residue 14 from this DNA's translation, likely from a read error; the protein shown is the DNA's translation. Germline V lookup: CDR1 GEAIGNYY, CDR2 EKD. J gave up 2 bases and V 3 bases, and 20 bases lay outside the gene matches. This CDR3 has 22 amino acids. TCRdb re-called clones from the RT-PCR reads using CATT. The sample consists of approximately 16,000 delta-chain clones, approximately 8.8% of them appearing once. This entry is derived from a study of gamma-delta T cells after stem cell transplantation.

Sequencing was done on a sample of gamma-delta T cells. This TCR was recovered from a human donor. It is not recorded whose cells these are; they may come from a transplant donor. The chain recombines TRDV2 with TRDJ3, with 8 nucleotides matching TRDD3. The CDR3 reads CACDLTPPGGAAGPWDTRQMFF. In nucleotides, the CDR3 is TGTGCCTGTGACCTAACTCCGCCTGGGGGAGCTGCAGGCCCCTGGGACACCCGACAGATGTTTTTC.